This TCR beta chain was retrieved from a study of T cell repertoires in cytomegalovirus infection. This clonotype appeared many times. Germline values: CDR1 SGHTA, CDR2 FQGNSA. V dropped 4 bases and J dropped 4; count of bases not matched to a gene: 6. The CDR3 length is 15 residues. TCRdb ran MiXCR on the reads and lists one entry per CDR3 protein. Here the sample spans 350,000 to 500,000 distinct CDR3 sequences, roughly a third being singletons. Sequenced input: PBMCs. The chain has TRBV7-2 and TRBJ2-3; 9 positions agree with TRBD1. The clonotype originates from a human donor in good health (CMV status not recorded). Some clones in this sample may be carry-over from other donors' samples. The CDR3 region is CASSSGQGRADTQYF. CDR3 coding DNA: TGTGCCAGCAGCTCGGGACAGGGAAGGGCAGATACGCAGTATTTT. Complete variable domain (other parts from reference TRBV7-2 and TRBJ2-3): GAGVSQSPSNKVTEKGKDVELRCDPISGHTALYWYRQSLGQGLEFLIYFQGNSAPDKSGLPSDRFSAERTGGSVSTLTIQRTQQEDSAVYLCASSSGQGRADTQYFGPGTRLTVL.